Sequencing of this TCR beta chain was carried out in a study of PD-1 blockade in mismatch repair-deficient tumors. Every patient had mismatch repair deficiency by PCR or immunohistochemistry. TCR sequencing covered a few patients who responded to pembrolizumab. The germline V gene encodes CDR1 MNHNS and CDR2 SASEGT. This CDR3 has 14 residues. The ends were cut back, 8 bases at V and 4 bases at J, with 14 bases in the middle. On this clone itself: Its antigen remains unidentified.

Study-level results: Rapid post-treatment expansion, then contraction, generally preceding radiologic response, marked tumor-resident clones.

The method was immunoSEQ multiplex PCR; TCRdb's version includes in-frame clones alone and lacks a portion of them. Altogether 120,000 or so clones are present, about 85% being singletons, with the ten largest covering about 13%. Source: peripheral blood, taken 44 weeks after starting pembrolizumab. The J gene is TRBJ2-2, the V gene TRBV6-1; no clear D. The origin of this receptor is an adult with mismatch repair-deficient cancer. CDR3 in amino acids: CASCHGDGTGELFF. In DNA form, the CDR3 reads TGTGCCAGCTGTCACGGAGACGGCACCGGGGAGCTGTTTTTT.